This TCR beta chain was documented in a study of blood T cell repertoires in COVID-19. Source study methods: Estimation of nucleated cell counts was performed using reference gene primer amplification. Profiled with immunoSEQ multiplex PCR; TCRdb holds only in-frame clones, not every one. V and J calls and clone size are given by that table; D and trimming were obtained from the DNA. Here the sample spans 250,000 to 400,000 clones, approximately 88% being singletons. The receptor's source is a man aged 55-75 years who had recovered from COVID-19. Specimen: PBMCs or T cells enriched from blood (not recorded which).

The CDR3 is CASSLPGGAGETQYF. Here the CDR3 DNA reads TGCGCCAGCAGCTTGCCAGGCGGGGCTGGAGAGACCCAGTACTTC. The V call is TRBV5-1, the J call TRBJ2-5; the D gene is possibly TRBD2 (6 bases). The CDR3 is made up of 15 amino acids. V was pared by 1 base and J by 4 bases, with 14 bases between. Germline CDR1 SGHRS, CDR2 YFSETQ. The whole variable domain, remainder taken from reference TRBV5-1 and TRBJ2-5, is KAGVTQTPRYLIKTRGQQVTLSCSPISGHRSVSWYQQTPGQGLQFLFEYFSETQRNKGNFPGRFSGRQFSNSRSEMNVSTLELGDSALYLCASSLPGGAGETQYFGPGTRLLVL.